This T cell receptor (beta chain) came from a study of blood T cell repertoires in COVID-19. At the level of the study: Sites across the United States, Italy and Spain contributed samples from acute and convalescent COVID-19. Sources were T cells, B-cell-depleted T cells, or PBMCs; the material itself was cDNA or gDNA.

V shed 2 bases and J shed 2 bases, with 10 bases lying between them. In germline, CDR1 is SGHTA, CDR2 FQGNSA. The CDR3 covers 15 residues. This clone has a single count. Authors' analysis steps: How many nucleated cells were present was estimated from reference gene primer amplification. The assay was immunoSEQ multiplex PCR, and TCRdb's table has in-frame clones only and misses some. For V, J and clone size, that table is used; D and trimming come from the DNA. The top ten clones hold around 11% of a sample with roughly 80,000 clones, approximately 84% of them seen once. The source of this sequence is a human donor in a cohort sampled during active COVID-19. Sequences were obtained from peripheral blood. V usage is TRBV7-2 and J usage is TRBJ1-3; D possibly corresponds to TRBD1 (6 bases). CDR3 coding DNA: TGTGCCAGCAGCTTACAGGGGTCACCTGGAAACACCATATATTTT. It is translated as CASSLQGSPGNTIYF.